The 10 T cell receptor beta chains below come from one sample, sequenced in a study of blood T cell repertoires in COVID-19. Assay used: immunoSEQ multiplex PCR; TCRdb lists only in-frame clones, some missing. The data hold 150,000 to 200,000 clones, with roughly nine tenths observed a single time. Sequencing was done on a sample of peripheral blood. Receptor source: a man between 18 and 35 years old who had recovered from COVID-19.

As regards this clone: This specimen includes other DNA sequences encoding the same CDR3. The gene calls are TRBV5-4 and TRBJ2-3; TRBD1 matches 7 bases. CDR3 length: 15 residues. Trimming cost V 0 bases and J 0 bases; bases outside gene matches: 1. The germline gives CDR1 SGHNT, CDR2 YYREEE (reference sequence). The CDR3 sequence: CASSLGQGSTDTQYF. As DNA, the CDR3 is TGTGCCAGCAGCTTGGGACAGGGTAGCACAGATACGCAGTATTTT.

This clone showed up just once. This CDR3 reads CASSEGGTGELFF. The CDR3 coding sequence is TGTGCCAGCTCGGAAGGGGGTACCGGGGAGCTGTTTTTT. The V and J genes are TRBV18 and TRBJ2-2; tentative D call: TRBD1 (6 bases). The CDR3 consists of 13 residues. From germline, CDR1 is KGHSH and CDR2 LQKENI. Trimming took 6 bases from V and 5 from J, leaving 10 bases between them.

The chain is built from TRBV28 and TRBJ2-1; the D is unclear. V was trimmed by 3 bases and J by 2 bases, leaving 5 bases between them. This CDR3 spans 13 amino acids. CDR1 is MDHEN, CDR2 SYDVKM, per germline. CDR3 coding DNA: TGTGCCAGCAGTTTGCAGACCTACAATGAGCAGTTCTTC. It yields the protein CASSLQTYNEQFF.

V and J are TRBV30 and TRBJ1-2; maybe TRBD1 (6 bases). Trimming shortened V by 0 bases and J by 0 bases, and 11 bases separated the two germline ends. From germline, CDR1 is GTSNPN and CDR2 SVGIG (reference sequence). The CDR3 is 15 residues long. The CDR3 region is CAWSVLGTPNYGYTF. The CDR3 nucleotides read TGTGCCTGGAGTGTTTTGGGGACACCTAACTATGGCTACACCTTC.

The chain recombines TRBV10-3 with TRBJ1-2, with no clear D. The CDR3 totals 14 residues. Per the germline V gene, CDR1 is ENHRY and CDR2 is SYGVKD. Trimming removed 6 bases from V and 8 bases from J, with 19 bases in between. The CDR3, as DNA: TGTGCCATCAGGATCGGTGGGCCTCTCGTAGGCTACACCTTC. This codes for CAIRIGGPLVGYTF.

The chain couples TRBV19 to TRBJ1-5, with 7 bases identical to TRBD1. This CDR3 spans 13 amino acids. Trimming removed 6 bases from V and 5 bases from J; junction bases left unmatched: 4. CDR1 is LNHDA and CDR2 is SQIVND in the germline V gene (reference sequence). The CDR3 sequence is CASSIDRDQPQHF. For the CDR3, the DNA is TGTGCCAGTAGCATTGACAGGGATCAGCCCCAGCATTTT.

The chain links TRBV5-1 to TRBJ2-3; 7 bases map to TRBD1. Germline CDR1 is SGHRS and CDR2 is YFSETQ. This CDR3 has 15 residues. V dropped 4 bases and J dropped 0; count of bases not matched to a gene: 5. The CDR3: CASSDQQGSTDTQYF. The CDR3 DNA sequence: TGCGCCAGCAGCGACCAACAGGGGAGCACAGATACGCAGTATTTT.

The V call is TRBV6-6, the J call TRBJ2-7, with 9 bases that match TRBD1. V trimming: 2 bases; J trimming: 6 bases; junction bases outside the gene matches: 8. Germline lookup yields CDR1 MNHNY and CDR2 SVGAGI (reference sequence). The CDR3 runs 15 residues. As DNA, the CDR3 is TGTGCCAGCAGTTACGATGGGGACAGGGACGGCGAGCAGTACTTC. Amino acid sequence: CASSYDGDRDGEQYF.

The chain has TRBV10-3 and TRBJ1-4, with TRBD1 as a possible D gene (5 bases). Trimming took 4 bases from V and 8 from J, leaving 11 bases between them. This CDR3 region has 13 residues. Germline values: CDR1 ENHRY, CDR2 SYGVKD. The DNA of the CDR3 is TGTGCCATCAGTGGGGGGGGTGAGGAAAAACTGTTTTTT. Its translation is CAISGGGEEKLFF.

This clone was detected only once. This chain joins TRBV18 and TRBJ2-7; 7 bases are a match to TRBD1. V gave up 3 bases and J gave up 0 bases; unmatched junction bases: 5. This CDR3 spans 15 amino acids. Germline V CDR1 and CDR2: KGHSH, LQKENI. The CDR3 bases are TGTGCCAGCTCACCTACAGGGGCGGGCTCCTACGAGCAGTACTTC. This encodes CASSPTGAGSYEQYF.